This record concerns one T cell receptor (beta chain) sequence. In the original analysis: Reference gene primers were amplified, and this amplification served to estimate nucleated cell counts. The method was immunoSEQ multiplex PCR; TCRdb's version includes in-frame clones alone and lacks a portion of them. That table furnishes V, J and clone size, whereas the DNA furnished D and trimming. The sample lists a few hundred thousand clones; about 88% were seen once. Everyone who took part was roughly 18 to 89 years old, and they came from about two dozen US areas. The sample is drawn from a study of blood T cell repertoires in COVID-19. Overall study context: COVID-19 samples collected from the United States, Italy and Spain covered acute and convalescent phases. Sample material is recorded as cDNA or gDNA derived from T cells, B-cell-depleted T cells, or PBMCs.

The V end lost 5 bases, the J end lost 6 bases, and 9 bases lay between the germline ends. The CDR3 has 11 amino acids. The germline V gene encodes CDR1 SQVTM and CDR2 ANQGSEA. The sequenced sample was PBMCs or T cells enriched from blood (not recorded which). The TCR originated in a woman in her thirties or forties who had recovered from COVID-19. The chain carries TRBV29-1 and TRBJ2-3; D is undetermined. The CDR3 loop reads CSVQVSDTQYF. CDR3 bases: TGCAGCGTTCAGGTGTCCGATACGCAGTATTTT.